The rows below give T cell receptor beta chains drawn from one sample of a study of shared clonotypes between healthy human individuals. Sequenced by immunoSEQ multiplex PCR; TCRdb stores in-frame clones only, minus some. The top ten clones hold less than 0.35% of a sample with about 580,000 clones, roughly 98% of them seen once. The source material was naive CD8+ T cells sorted from blood. These TCRs come from a man aged 30-40 years in good health. CDR3s include the opening cysteine and the closing phenylalanine or tryptophan. A D gene is named only where the DNA matches it firmly. Size is omitted from some rows. Given values are once, few, many or a class for expanded clones.

V: TRBV27
J: TRBJ2-7
D: .
size: .
DNA: TGTGCCAGCAGTTTAGATAGCGGCCCCTACGAGCAGTACTTC
CDR3: CASSLDSGPYEQYF

V: TRBV29-1
J: TRBJ1-2
D: .
size: .
DNA: TGCAGCGTTGTAGGAAGGGTCGGCTACACCTTC
CDR3: CSVVGRVGYTF

V: TRBV7-9
J: TRBJ1-5
D: TRBD1
size: few
DNA: TGTGCCAGCAGCTCGGCGACAGGGACCCTTCGACAGCCCCAGCATTTT
CDR3: CASSSATGTLRQPQHF

V: TRBV6-1
J: TRBJ2-7
D: TRBD2
size: .
DNA: TGTGCCAGCAGTGAACCCTTTACCGGGCTAGCGGAGCTCTACGAGCAGTACTTC
CDR3: CASSEPFTGLAELYEQYF

V: TRBV19
J: TRBJ2-2
D: .
size: .
DNA: TGTGCCAGTAGTATTGATCCGTCAGGCCGCCCCGGGGAGCTGTTTTTT
CDR3: CASSIDPSGRPGELFF

V: TRBV27
J: TRBJ2-7
D: .
size: .
DNA: TGTGCCAGCAGCTTAACACAGGCCTACGAGCAGTACTTC
CDR3: CASSLTQAYEQYF

V: TRBV10-2
J: TRBJ2-5
D: TRBD1
size: .
DNA: TGCGCCAGCGGGACAGGGGGAGAGACCCAGTACTTC
CDR3: CASGTGGETQYF

V: TRBV5-5
J: TRBJ2-7
D: TRBD1
size: .
DNA: TGTGCCAGCAGCTTGGTAGGGGGCGCCGAGCAGTACTTC
CDR3: CASSLVGGAEQYF

V: TRBV29-1
J: TRBJ2-7
D: TRBD2
size: .
DNA: TGCAGCGTTGAAGATCTGGGACTAGCGGGAGGCTCCTACGAGCAGTACTTC
CDR3: CSVEDLGLAGGSYEQYF

V: TRBV4-2
J: TRBJ2-7
D: TRBD2
size: .
DNA: TGTGCCAGCAGCCAAGCGGCTAGCGGGTCTTACGAGCAGTACTTC
CDR3: CASSQAASGSYEQYF

V: TRBV13
J: TRBJ1-1
D: TRBD1
size: .
DNA: TGTGCCAGCAGCCAACAGGGGATCCCTGAAGCTTTCTTT
CDR3: CASSQQGIPEAFF

V: TRBV11-3
J: TRBJ1-1
D: .
size: .
DNA: TGTGCCAGCAGCTTTCATGGGATCTCAACGAACACTGAAGCTTTCTTT
CDR3: CASSFHGISTNTEAFF

V: TRBV5-1
J: TRBJ1-1
D: TRBD1
size: .
DNA: TGCGCCAGCAGCTTTGGACAGGGTGGGAACACTGAAGCTTTCTTT
CDR3: CASSFGQGGNTEAFF

V: TRBV27
J: TRBJ2-4
D: TRBD1
size: .
DNA: TGTGCCAGCAGTTCCGGACAGGGGCCAACAAACATTCAGTACTTC
CDR3: CASSSGQGPTNIQYF

V: TRBV11-3
J: TRBJ2-7
D: .
size: .
DNA: TGTGCCAGCAGCTCCTCAACCGGGACGGGAGAGCAGTACTTC
CDR3: CASSSSTGTGEQYF

V: TRBV21-1
J: TRBJ1-5
D: .
size: .
DNA: TGTGCCAGCAGCAAAGCCGCAGGGCGCATCAATCAGCCCCAGCATTTT
CDR3: CASSKAAGRINQPQHF

V: TRBV7-6
J: TRBJ2-2
D: .
size: .
DNA: TGTGCCTACGCGGGCAGGACCGGGGAGCTGTTTTTT
CDR3: CAYAGRTGELFF

V: TRBV7-9
J: TRBJ2-2
D: TRBD1
size: .
DNA: TGTGCCAGCAGACAAAGCACCAGGGGGACCGGGGAGCTGTTTTTT
CDR3: CASRQSTRGTGELFF

V: TRBV29-1
J: TRBJ1-4
D: .
size: .
DNA: TGCAGCGTTGCAGGGACTAATGAAAAACTGTTTTTT
CDR3: CSVAGTNEKLFF

V: TRBV20-1
J: TRBJ2-1
D: .
size: .
DNA: TGCAGTGCTATAGGCGGGCAGCAACAGTTCTTC
CDR3: CSAIGGQQQFF

V: TRBV29-1
J: TRBJ1-2
D: .
size: .
DNA: TGCAGCGTTGAAAAGCCGGTATACTATGGCTACACCTTC
CDR3: CSVEKPVYYGYTF

V: TRBV11-2
J: TRBJ2-1
D: .
size: once
DNA: TGTGCCAGCAGCTTTACCTTTCGCGACGACTCCTACAATGAGCAGTTCTTC
CDR3: CASSFTFRDDSYNEQFF

V: TRBV13
J: TRBJ2-4
D: .
size: .
DNA: TGTGCCAGCAGCTCAACCCAACTGAACATTCAGTACTTC
CDR3: CASSSTQLNIQYF

V: TRBV5-6
J: TRBJ1-1
D: TRBD1
size: .
DNA: TGTGCCAGCAGCCCGGCGACAGGGGTCGCGGGCACTGAAGCTTTCTTT
CDR3: CASSPATGVAGTEAFF

V: TRBV6-6
J: TRBJ2-1
D: TRBD2
size: once
DNA: TGTGCCAGCAGTTACCTTACTAGCGGCCTCTACAATGAGCAGTTCTTC
CDR3: CASSYLTSGLYNEQFF

V: TRBV7-9
J: TRBJ2-7
D: TRBD1
size: once
DNA: TGTGCCAGCAGCCCGCCTACCGGGACAGGGGTCGAGCAGTACTTC
CDR3: CASSPPTGTGVEQYF